The entry below gives a single T cell receptor beta chain sequence along with its context. Its specificity is unknown. The data stem from a study of blood T cells in healthy people across ages. Regarding the study as a whole: Age advanced and TCR beta diversity per million T cells fell, roughly linearly. The diversity estimates, figures obtained from one million T cells, were considered underestimates. In long-lived donors, naive CD4+ cell counts and diversity exceeded those of aged donors.

The germline CDR1 and CDR2 sequences are MNHNY and SVGAGI (reference sequence). The CDR3 is 17 amino acids. V dropped 9 bases and J dropped 3; count of bases not matched to a gene: 15. Alongside a J-beta primer mix, a sample-barcoded 5' primer served in a second PCR lasting about 7 to 11 cycles. TCRdb re-derived calls from the 5' RACE reads in MiXCR, one entry per CDR3 protein. This table has 1.5 million or so distinct CDR3 sequences, 35% to 45% appearing once. The chain employs TRBV6-6 and TRBJ1-4; 8 bases are shared with TRBD1. The material sequenced was blood. The source is a woman younger than 35 in good health. The CDR3 spells CASELDRALRANEKLFF. As DNA, the CDR3 is TGTGCCAGTGAACTGGACAGGGCCCTAAGGGCTAATGAAAAACTGTTTTTT.